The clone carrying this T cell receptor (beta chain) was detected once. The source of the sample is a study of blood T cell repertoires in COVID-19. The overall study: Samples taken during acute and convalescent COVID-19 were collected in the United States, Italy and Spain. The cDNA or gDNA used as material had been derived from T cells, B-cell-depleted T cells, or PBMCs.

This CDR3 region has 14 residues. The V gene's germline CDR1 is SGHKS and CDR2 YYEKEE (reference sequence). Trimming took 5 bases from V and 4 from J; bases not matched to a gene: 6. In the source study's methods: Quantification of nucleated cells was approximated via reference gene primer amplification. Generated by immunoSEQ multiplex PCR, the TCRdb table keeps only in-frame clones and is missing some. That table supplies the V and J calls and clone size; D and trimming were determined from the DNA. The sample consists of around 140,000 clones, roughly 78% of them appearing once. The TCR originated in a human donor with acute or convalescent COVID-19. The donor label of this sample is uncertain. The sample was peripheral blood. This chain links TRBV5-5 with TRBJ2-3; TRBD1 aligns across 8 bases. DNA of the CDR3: TGTGCCAGCAGGCCCGGACAGGGCCCAGATACGCAGTATTTT. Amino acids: CASRPGQGPDTQYF.